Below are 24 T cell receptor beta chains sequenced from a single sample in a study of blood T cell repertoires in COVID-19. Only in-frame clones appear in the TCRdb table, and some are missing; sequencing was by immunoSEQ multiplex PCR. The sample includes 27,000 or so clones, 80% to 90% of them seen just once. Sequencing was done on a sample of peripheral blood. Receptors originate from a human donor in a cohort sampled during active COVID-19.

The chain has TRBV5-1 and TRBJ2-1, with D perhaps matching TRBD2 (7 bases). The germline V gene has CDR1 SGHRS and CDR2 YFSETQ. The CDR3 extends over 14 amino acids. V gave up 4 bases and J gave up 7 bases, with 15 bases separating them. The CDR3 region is CASSRGLADNEQFF. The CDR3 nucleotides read TGCGCCAGCAGCCGGGGGCTAGCGGATAATGAGCAGTTCTTC.

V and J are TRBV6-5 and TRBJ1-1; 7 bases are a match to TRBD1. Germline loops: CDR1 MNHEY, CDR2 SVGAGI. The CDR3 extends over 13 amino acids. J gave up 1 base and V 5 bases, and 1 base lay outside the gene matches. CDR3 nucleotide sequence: TGTGCCAGCAGTCCAGGGGGGAACACTGAAGCTTTCTTT. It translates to CASSPGGNTEAFF.

CDR3 loop: CASSGAADRFAYEQYF. Here the CDR3 DNA reads TGTGCCAGCAGTGGGGCAGCTGACAGGTTCGCCTACGAGCAGTACTTC. V gene TRBV2 combines with J gene TRBJ2-7, with TRBD1 as a possible D gene (6 bases). The CDR3 totals 16 residues. CDR1 and CDR2 from the germline V gene are SNHLY and FYNNEI. V was pared by 4 bases and J by 2 bases, with 18 bases between.

In DNA, the CDR3 is TGTGCCAGCAGCTTAGGAACAGGGGGCATATACTATGGCTACACCTTC. Translating gives CASSLGTGGIYYGYTF. V usage is TRBV11-2 and J usage is TRBJ1-2; the match to TRBD1 covers 9 bases. V lost 1 base, J lost 3 bases, and 6 bases stayed unmatched. Germline lookup yields CDR1 SGHAT and CDR2 FQNNGV. This CDR3 comprises 16 residues.

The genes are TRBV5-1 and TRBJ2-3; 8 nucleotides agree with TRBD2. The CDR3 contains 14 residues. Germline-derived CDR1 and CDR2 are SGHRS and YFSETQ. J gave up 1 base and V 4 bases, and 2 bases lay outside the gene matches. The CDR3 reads CASSLSGGTDTQYF. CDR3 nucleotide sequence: TGCGCCAGCAGCCTTAGCGGGGGCACAGATACGCAGTATTTT.

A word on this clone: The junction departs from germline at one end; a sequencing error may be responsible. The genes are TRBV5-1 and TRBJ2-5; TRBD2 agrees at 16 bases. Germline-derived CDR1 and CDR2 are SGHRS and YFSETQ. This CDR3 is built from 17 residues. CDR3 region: CASILGTSGGAPETQYF. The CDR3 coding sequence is TGCGCCAGCATCTTGGGGACTAGCGGGGGGGCCCCAGAGACCCAGTACTTC.

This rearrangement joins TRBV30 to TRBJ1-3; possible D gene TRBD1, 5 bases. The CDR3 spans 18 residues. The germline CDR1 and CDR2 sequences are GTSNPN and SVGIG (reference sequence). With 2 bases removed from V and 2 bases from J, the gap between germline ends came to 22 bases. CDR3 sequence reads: CAWSMGRTRLITGNTIYF. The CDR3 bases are TGTGCCTGGAGTATGGGGCGGACTAGGTTAATTACTGGAAACACCATATATTTT.

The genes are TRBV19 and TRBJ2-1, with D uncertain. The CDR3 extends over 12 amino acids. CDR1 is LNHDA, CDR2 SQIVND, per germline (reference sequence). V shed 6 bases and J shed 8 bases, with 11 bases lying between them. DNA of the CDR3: TGTGCCAGTAGGGTTAGTTTTGATGAGCAGTTCTTC. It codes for CASRVSFDEQFF.

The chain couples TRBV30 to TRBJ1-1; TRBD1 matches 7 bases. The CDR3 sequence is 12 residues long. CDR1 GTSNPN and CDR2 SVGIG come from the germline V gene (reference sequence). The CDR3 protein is CGGGQGVVEAFF. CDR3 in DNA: TGTGGAGGAGGGCAGGGGGTTGTCGAAGCTTTCTTT.

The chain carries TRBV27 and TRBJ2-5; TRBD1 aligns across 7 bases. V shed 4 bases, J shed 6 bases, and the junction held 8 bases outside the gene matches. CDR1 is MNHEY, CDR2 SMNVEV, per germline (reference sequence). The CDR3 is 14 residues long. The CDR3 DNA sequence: TGTGCCAGCAGTTCCCAGACAGGGTGGCAGACCCAGTACTTC. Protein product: CASSSQTGWQTQYF.

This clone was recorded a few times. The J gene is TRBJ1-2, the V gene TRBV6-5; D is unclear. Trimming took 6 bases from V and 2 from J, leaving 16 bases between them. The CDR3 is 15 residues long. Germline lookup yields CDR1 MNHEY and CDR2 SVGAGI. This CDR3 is CASRAPLWANYGYTF. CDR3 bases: TGTGCCAGCAGGGCGCCGCTGTGGGCCAACTATGGCTACACCTTC.

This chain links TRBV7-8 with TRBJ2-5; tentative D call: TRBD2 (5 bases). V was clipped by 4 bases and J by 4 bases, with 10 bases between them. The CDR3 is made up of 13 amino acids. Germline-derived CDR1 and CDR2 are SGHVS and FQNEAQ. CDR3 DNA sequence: TGTGCCAGCAGCTCCGGGATTCTAGAGACCCAGTACTTC. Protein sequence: CASSSGILETQYF.

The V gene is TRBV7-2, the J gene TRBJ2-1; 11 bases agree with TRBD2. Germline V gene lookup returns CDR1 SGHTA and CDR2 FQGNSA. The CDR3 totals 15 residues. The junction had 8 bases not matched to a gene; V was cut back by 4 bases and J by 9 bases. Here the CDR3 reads CASSWGLAVQAEQFF. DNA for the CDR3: TGTGCCAGCAGCTGGGGACTAGCGGTACAAGCTGAGCAGTTCTTC.

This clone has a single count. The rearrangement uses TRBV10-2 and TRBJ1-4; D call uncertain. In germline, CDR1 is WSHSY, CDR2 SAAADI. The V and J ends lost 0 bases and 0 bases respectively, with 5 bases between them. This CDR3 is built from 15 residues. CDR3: CASSESGATNEKLFF. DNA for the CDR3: TGCGCCAGCAGTGAGTCCGGGGCAACTAATGAAAAACTGTTTTTT.

CDR3 loop: CATSPGYNEQFF. DNA for the CDR3: TGTGCCACCAGTCCGGGTTACAATGAGCAGTTCTTC. V and J are TRBV24-1 and TRBJ2-1; D is unresolved. Between the trimmed V and J ends, which lost 6 bases and 4 bases, there was a span of 6 bases. There are 12 residues in the CDR3. The V gene's germline CDR1 is KGHDR and CDR2 SFDVKD.

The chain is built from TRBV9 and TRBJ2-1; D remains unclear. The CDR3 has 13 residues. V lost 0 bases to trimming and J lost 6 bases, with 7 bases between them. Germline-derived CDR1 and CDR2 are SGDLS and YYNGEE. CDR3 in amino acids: CASSVGRSNEQFF. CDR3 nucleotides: TGTGCCAGCAGCGTAGGCAGGTCCAATGAGCAGTTCTTC.

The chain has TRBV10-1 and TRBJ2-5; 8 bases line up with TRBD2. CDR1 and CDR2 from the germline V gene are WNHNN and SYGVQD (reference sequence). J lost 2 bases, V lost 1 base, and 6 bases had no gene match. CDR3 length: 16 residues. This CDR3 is CASSEYPGGFQETQYF. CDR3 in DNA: TGCGCCAGCAGTGAGTATCCGGGGGGGTTTCAAGAGACCCAGTACTTC.

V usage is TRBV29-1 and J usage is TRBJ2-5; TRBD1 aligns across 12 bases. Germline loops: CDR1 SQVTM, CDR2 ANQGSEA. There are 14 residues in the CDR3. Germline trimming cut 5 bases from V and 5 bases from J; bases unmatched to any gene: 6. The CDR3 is CSVSGTGGFETQYF. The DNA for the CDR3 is TGCAGCGTTTCCGGGACAGGGGGCTTTGAGACCCAGTACTTC.

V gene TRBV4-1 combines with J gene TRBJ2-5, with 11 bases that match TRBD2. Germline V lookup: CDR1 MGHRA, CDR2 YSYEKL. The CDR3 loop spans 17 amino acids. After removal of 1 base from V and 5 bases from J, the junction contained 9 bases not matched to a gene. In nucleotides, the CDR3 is TGCGCCAGCAGCCAAGGGGGTAGCGGGGGGGCCTGGGAGACCCAGTACTTC. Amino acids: CASSQGGSGGAWETQYF.

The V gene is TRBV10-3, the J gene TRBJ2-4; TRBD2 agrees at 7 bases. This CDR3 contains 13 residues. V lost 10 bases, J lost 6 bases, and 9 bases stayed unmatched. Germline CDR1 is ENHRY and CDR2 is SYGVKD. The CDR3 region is CASRGGDGNIQYF. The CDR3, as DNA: TGTGCCAGCCGGGGAGGGGATGGAAACATTCAGTACTTC.

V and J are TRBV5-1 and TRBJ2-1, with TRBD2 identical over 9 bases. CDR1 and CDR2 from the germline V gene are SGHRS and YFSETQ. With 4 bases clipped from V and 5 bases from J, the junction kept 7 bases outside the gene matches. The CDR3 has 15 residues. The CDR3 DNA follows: TGCGCCAGCAGCCCCTATAGCGGGGGACACAATGAGCAGTTCTTC. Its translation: CASSPYSGGHNEQFF.

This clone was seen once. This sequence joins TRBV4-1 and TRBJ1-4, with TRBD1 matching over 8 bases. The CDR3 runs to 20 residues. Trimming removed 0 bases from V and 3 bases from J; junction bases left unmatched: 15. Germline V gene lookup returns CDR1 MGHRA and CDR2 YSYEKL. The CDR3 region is CASSQDRRGQGAQANEKLFF. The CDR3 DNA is TGCGCCAGCAGCCAAGATCGGAGGGGTCAGGGGGCTCAGGCTAATGAAAAACTGTTTTTT.

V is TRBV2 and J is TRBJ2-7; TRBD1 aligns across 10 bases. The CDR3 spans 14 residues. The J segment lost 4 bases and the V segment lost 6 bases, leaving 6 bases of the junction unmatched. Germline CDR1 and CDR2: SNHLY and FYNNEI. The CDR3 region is CASRNGTGVYEQYF. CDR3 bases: TGTGCCAGCAGGAATGGGACAGGGGTTTACGAGCAGTACTTC.

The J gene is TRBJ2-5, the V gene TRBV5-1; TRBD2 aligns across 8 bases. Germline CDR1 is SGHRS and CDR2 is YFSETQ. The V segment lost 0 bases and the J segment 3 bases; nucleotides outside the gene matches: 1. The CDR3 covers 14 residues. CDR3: CASSLVSGEETQYF. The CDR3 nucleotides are TGCGCCAGCAGCTTGGTTAGCGGGGAAGAGACCCAGTACTTC.